This T cell receptor beta chain was identified during a study of radiation and T cells in renal cell carcinoma. For the study at large: Nephrectomy followed 15 Gy stereotactic body radiation by 4 weeks.

CDR1 and CDR2 (germline): SGHNT, YYREEE (reference sequence). V lost 5 bases and J lost 1, with 10 bases in between. There are 13 residues in the CDR3. Whole-study results and caveats: Baseline intratumoral clonotype presence is unknown without pretreatment biopsies. Top tumor clonotypes rose in blood 2 weeks post-radiation, then contracted.

To note about this clone: Its antigen is unknown. Other DNA sequences from this sample encode an identical CDR3 as well.

This table comes from immunoSEQ multiplex PCR, and its TCRdb copy is limited to in-frame clones, with some not included. The table shows 100,000 to 150,000 clones, with about four fifths occurring only once. Time point reported: baseline pretreatment blood. The sample's treatment: 15 Gy SBRT to primary tumor, nephrectomy 4 weeks later. The tumor was a clear cell renal cell carcinoma. The sequenced sample was blood, obtained from a patient whose treatment included radiotherapy and nephrectomy. This receptor was taken from a woman aged 55 to 70 with renal cell carcinoma. The chain has TRBV5-4 and TRBJ2-7; D gene unclear. Written as DNA, the CDR3 is TGTGCCAGCAGTCGGACCGGTTCCTACGAGCAGTACTTC. Amino acid sequence: CASSRTGSYEQYF.